The rows below give T cell receptor beta chains drawn from one sample of a study of Ad26.COV2.S vaccination and SARS-CoV-2 variants. Produced via immunoSEQ multiplex PCR; TCRdb's table is partial and in-frame only. The sample carries a few hundred thousand clones, 87% recorded once. Sequencing used peripheral blood, obtained in a trial of Ad26.COV2.S vaccine versus placebo. These receptors were taken from a person between 18 and 59 years old who received the Ad26.COV2.S COVID-19 vaccine or a placebo. Both conserved end residues are part of each CDR3. The order of the fields is J gene, V gene, D gene, clone size, CDR3 DNA, CDR3 protein. A D gene is named only where the DNA matches it firmly. Size values are once, few and many counts, or a class for expanded clones, and some rows have none.

J gene: TRBJ1-1; V gene: TRBV30; D gene: -; clone size: -; CDR3 DNA: TGTGCCTGGAGTGGGAGCCTGAACACTGAAGCTTTCTTT; CDR3 protein: CAWSGSLNTEAFF
J gene: TRBJ1-2; V gene: TRBV12-3/TRBV12-4; D gene: -; clone size: -; CDR3 DNA: TGTGCCAGCAGCCGAGGCCTAGATGGCTACACCTTC; CDR3 protein: CASSRGLDGYTF
J gene: TRBJ2-3; V gene: TRBV3-1/TRBV3-2; D gene: TRBD2; clone size: -; CDR3 DNA: TGTGCCAGCAGCCAAGCGTTCGCGGGGGACACAGATACGCAGTATTTT; CDR3 protein: CASSQAFAGDTDTQYF
J gene: TRBJ2-3; V gene: TRBV5-1; D gene: -; clone size: -; CDR3 DNA: TGCGCCAGCAGCTTGGACAGCCCTCGCACAGATACGCAGTATTTT; CDR3 protein: CASSLDSPRTDTQYF
J gene: TRBJ2-6; V gene: TRBV7-9; D gene: TRBD1; clone size: -; CDR3 DNA: TGTGCCAGCAGCTTGACAGGGGCTGGGGCCAACGTCCTGACTTTC; CDR3 protein: CASSLTGAGANVLTF
J gene: TRBJ2-1; V gene: TRBV6-4; D gene: TRBD1; clone size: few; CDR3 DNA: TGTGCCAGCAGCACTACCGGGACAGAAAGCGATGAGCAGTTCTTC; CDR3 protein: CASSTTGTESDEQFF
J gene: TRBJ1-6; V gene: TRBV6-5; D gene: -; clone size: -; CDR3 DNA: TGTGCCAGCAGTAGGGGGGGGGAGGAATCACCCCTCCACTTT; CDR3 protein: CASSRGGEESPLHF
J gene: TRBJ2-7; V gene: TRBV5-1; D gene: -; clone size: -; CDR3 DNA: TGCGCCAGCAGCTTGGAAAAGGGGCCCGACGAGCAGTACTTC; CDR3 protein: CASSLEKGPDEQYF
J gene: TRBJ2-2; V gene: TRBV27; D gene: -; clone size: few; CDR3 DNA: TGTGCCAGCAAAGTCAGCGGAGTCGGGGAGCTGTTTTTT; CDR3 protein: CASKVSGVGELFF
J gene: TRBJ2-7; V gene: TRBV30; D gene: TRBD2; clone size: -; CDR3 DNA: TGTGCCTTGAGAGGACTAGCTCAGGAGCAGTACTTC; CDR3 protein: CALRGLAQEQYF
J gene: TRBJ1-5; V gene: TRBV3-1/TRBV3-2; D gene: -; clone size: -; CDR3 DNA: TGTGCCAGCAGCCAAGGTTGGCAGGGCAATCAGCCCCAGCATTTT; CDR3 protein: CASSQGWQGNQPQHF
J gene: TRBJ2-7; V gene: TRBV14; D gene: -; clone size: -; CDR3 DNA: TGTGCCAGCAGCCATTCCGGAGCCTACGAGCAGTACTTC; CDR3 protein: CASSHSGAYEQYF
J gene: TRBJ1-1; V gene: TRBV4-1; D gene: -; clone size: -; CDR3 DNA: TGCGCCAGCAGCCAAGACCCCCCAGGAGCCATGAACACTGAAGCTTTCTTT; CDR3 protein: CASSQDPPGAMNTEAFF
J gene: TRBJ2-7; V gene: TRBV7-8; D gene: -; clone size: -; CDR3 DNA: TGTGCCAGCAGCTTAGTCATAAGCGGGCCCTACGAGCAGTACTTC; CDR3 protein: CASSLVISGPYEQYF
J gene: TRBJ1-4; V gene: TRBV3-1/TRBV3-2; D gene: -; clone size: -; CDR3 DNA: TGTGCCAGCAGCCAAAGGGCGAGGGATGAAAAACTGTTTTTT; CDR3 protein: CASSQRARDEKLFF
J gene: TRBJ1-2; V gene: TRBV5-1; D gene: -; clone size: -; CDR3 DNA: TGCGCCAGCAGCATAGGGACACGAACTAACTATGGCTACACCTTC; CDR3 protein: CASSIGTRTNYGYTF
J gene: TRBJ1-5; V gene: TRBV7-2; D gene: -; clone size: -; CDR3 DNA: TGTGCCAGCAGTTATGAGAGAGGGAGCAATCAGCCCCAGCATTTT; CDR3 protein: CASSYERGSNQPQHF
J gene: TRBJ1-1; V gene: TRBV9; D gene: -; clone size: once; CDR3 DNA: TGTGCCAGCAGCGTCCGGGGGGGTTTCGACACTGAAGCTTTCTTT; CDR3 protein: CASSVRGGFDTEAFF
J gene: TRBJ2-1; V gene: TRBV6-2/TRBV6-3; D gene: TRBD1; clone size: -; CDR3 DNA: TGTGCCAGCAGTTACAGACAGGGGACGGGGTACAATGAGCAGTTCTTC; CDR3 protein: CASSYRQGTGYNEQFF
J gene: TRBJ1-2; V gene: TRBV15; D gene: -; clone size: -; CDR3 DNA: TGTGCCACCAGCAGGGAGTTAGGTGGCTACACCTTC; CDR3 protein: CATSRELGGYTF
J gene: TRBJ2-3; V gene: TRBV19; D gene: -; clone size: -; CDR3 DNA: TGTGCCAGTAGTACCGGGGTTAGCACAGATACGCAGTATTTT; CDR3 protein: CASSTGVSTDTQYF
J gene: TRBJ1-2; V gene: TRBV19; D gene: -; clone size: -; CDR3 DNA: TGTGCCAGTAGTATAACAGGGTACGGCTATGGCTACACCTTC; CDR3 protein: CASSITGYGYGYTF
J gene: TRBJ1-1; V gene: TRBV6-5; D gene: -; clone size: -; CDR3 DNA: TGTGCCAGCAGTTACTCGGCGGACCTGGGGACTGAAGCTTTCTTT; CDR3 protein: CASSYSADLGTEAFF
J gene: TRBJ1-1; V gene: TRBV7-2; D gene: TRBD1; clone size: -; CDR3 DNA: TGTGCCAGCAGCCTCACGGGGACAGGCGACACTGAAGCTTTCTTT; CDR3 protein: CASSLTGTGDTEAFF
J gene: TRBJ1-2; V gene: TRBV7-9; D gene: TRBD1; clone size: -; CDR3 DNA: TGTGCCAGCAGCTTAGTACCCGGGACAGGGGAAAGGAACTATGGCTACACCTTC; CDR3 protein: CASSLVPGTGERNYGYTF
J gene: TRBJ2-2; V gene: TRBV3-1/TRBV3-2; D gene: -; clone size: -; CDR3 DNA: TGTGCCAGCAGCCAATGGTCCACGGTGAACACCGGGGAGCTGTTTTTT; CDR3 protein: CASSQWSTVNTGELFF
J gene: TRBJ1-3; V gene: TRBV4-3; D gene: -; clone size: -; CDR3 DNA: TGCGCCAGCAGCGAAAGCCGGGGAGGTGGAAACACCATATATTTT; CDR3 protein: CASSESRGGGNTIYF
J gene: TRBJ2-7; V gene: TRBV5-4; D gene: -; clone size: -; CDR3 DNA: TGTGCCACCTCAACGCGAATCTCGGAGCAGTACTTC; CDR3 protein: CATSTRISEQYF
J gene: TRBJ1-5; V gene: TRBV7-2; D gene: -; clone size: -; CDR3 DNA: TGTGCCAGCACCAGGTACCCGTATCAGCCCCAGCATTTT; CDR3 protein: CASTRYPYQPQHF
J gene: TRBJ1-1; V gene: TRBV12-3/TRBV12-4; D gene: -; clone size: -; CDR3 DNA: TGTGCCAGCACCGCGCCTCAGGGCACTGAAGCTTTCTTT; CDR3 protein: CASTAPQGTEAFF
J gene: TRBJ2-2; V gene: TRBV11-3; D gene: -; clone size: -; CDR3 DNA: TGTGCCAGCAGCTTACGTAGGGCGATGGACACCGGGGAGCTGTTTTTT; CDR3 protein: CASSLRRAMDTGELFF
J gene: TRBJ2-7; V gene: TRBV5-6; D gene: -; clone size: -; CDR3 DNA: TGTGCCAGCAGCTTGTTGGTAGCCGAGCAGTACTTC; CDR3 protein: CASSLLVAEQYF
J gene: TRBJ2-1; V gene: TRBV4-3; D gene: TRBD2; clone size: -; CDR3 DNA: TGCGCCAGCAGCCCTTTTCTAGCGGGGGGGCATTATGAGCAGTTCTTC; CDR3 protein: CASSPFLAGGHYEQFF
J gene: TRBJ1-1; V gene: TRBV5-4; D gene: -; clone size: -; CDR3 DNA: TGTGCCAGCAGCTTCGAGATCGTAGGTGAAGCTTTCTTT; CDR3 protein: CASSFEIVGEAFF
J gene: TRBJ1-5; V gene: TRBV7-6; D gene: TRBD1; clone size: -; CDR3 DNA: TGTGCCAGCAGCGAAGGGACAGGGGAATATAGCAATCAGCCCCAGCATTTT; CDR3 protein: CASSEGTGEYSNQPQHF
J gene: TRBJ2-2; V gene: TRBV18; D gene: -; clone size: -; CDR3 DNA: TGTGCCAGCTCACATAGACAGGTCGACGCGAACACCGGGGAGCTGTTTTTT; CDR3 protein: CASSHRQVDANTGELFF
J gene: TRBJ2-6; V gene: TRBV7-2; D gene: -; clone size: -; CDR3 DNA: TGTGCCAGCAGCCCCGGGGGGGACAGGGCCCTCTCTGGGGCCAACGTCCTGACTTTC; CDR3 protein: CASSPGGDRALSGANVLTF
J gene: TRBJ1-2; V gene: TRBV5-4; D gene: TRBD1; clone size: few; CDR3 DNA: TGTGCCAGCAGCGGGCGGGGACAGCAGCACGGCTACACCTTC; CDR3 protein: CASSGRGQQHGYTF
J gene: TRBJ2-1; V gene: TRBV5-6; D gene: -; clone size: -; CDR3 DNA: TGTGCCAGCAGCCCGGACAGCCTCGTAACCAATGAGCAGTTCTTC; CDR3 protein: CASSPDSLVTNEQFF
J gene: TRBJ1-1; V gene: TRBV5-1; D gene: TRBD1; clone size: -; CDR3 DNA: TGCGCCAGCAGCACAAGACAGGGGGACACTGAAGCTTTCTTT; CDR3 protein: CASSTRQGDTEAFF
J gene: TRBJ1-4; V gene: TRBV5-1; D gene: -; clone size: -; CDR3 DNA: TGCGCCAGCAGCTTGGGAGCGACCTGGGATGAAAAACTGTTTTTT; CDR3 protein: CASSLGATWDEKLFF
J gene: TRBJ1-2; V gene: TRBV18; D gene: TRBD1; clone size: -; CDR3 DNA: TGTGCCAGCTCTCCTGGGACAGAGAACTATGGCTACACCTTC; CDR3 protein: CASSPGTENYGYTF
J gene: TRBJ1-3; V gene: TRBV18; D gene: -; clone size: few; CDR3 DNA: TGTGCCAGCTCACCTTACAGGGAGATCTGGAACACCATATATTTT; CDR3 protein: CASSPYREIWNTIYF
J gene: TRBJ1-3; V gene: TRBV7-9; D gene: TRBD1; clone size: -; CDR3 DNA: TGTGCCAGCAGCTGGGGGACAGGGGTCGGAAACACCATATATTTT; CDR3 protein: CASSWGTGVGNTIYF
J gene: TRBJ2-2; V gene: TRBV9; D gene: -; clone size: -; CDR3 DNA: TGTGCCAGCAGCGTAGAGGACCCCCCCACCGGGGAGCTGTTTTTT; CDR3 protein: CASSVEDPPTGELFF
J gene: TRBJ2-2; V gene: TRBV30; D gene: -; clone size: -; CDR3 DNA: TGTGCCCTTTCCAGGGCATCAATCACCGGGGAGCTGTTTTTT; CDR3 protein: CALSRASITGELFF
J gene: TRBJ1-5; V gene: TRBV4-1; D gene: TRBD1; clone size: -; CDR3 DNA: TGCGCCAGCACCGGGACAGTCGGCAATCAGCCCCAGCATTTT; CDR3 protein: CASTGTVGNQPQHF
J gene: TRBJ1-2; V gene: TRBV15; D gene: -; clone size: -; CDR3 DNA: TGTGCCACCAGCAGAGATATCAACTATGGCTACACCTTC; CDR3 protein: CATSRDINYGYTF